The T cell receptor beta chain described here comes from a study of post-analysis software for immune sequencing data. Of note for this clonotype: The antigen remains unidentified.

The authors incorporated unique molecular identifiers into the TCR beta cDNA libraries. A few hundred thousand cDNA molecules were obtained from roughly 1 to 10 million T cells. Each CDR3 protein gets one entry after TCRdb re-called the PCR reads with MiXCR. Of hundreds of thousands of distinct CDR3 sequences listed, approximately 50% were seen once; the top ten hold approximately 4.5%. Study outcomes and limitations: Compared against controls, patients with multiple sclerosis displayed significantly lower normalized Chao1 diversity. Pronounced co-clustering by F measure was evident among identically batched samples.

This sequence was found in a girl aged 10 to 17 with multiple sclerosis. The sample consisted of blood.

The CDR3 DNA reads as TGCGCCAGCAGCTTGTCTCAGCGGGAGCGAGATACGCAGTATTTT. Amino acids: CASSLSQRERDTQYF. This chain uses TRBV5-1 with TRBJ2-3; 8 bases match TRBD2. This CDR3 is 15 amino acids long. Trimming removed 1 base from V and 5 bases from J; junction bases left unmatched: 6. CDR1 is SGHRS, CDR2 YFSETQ, per germline.